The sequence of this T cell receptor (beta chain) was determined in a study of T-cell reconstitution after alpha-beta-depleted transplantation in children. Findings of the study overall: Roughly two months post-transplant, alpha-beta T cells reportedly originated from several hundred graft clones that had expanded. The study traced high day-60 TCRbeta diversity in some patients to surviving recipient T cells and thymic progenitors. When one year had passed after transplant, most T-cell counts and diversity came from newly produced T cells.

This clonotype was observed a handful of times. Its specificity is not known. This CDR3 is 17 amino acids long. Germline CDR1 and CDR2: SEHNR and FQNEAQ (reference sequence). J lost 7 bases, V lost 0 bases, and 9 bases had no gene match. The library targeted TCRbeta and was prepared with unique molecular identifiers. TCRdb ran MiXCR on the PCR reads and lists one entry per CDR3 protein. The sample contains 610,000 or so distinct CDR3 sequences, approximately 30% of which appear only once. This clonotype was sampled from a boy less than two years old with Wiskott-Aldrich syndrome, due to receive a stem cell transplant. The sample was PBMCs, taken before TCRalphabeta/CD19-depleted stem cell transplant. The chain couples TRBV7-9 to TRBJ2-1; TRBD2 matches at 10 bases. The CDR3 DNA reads TGTGCCAGCAGCTTAGCGTCTCCTAGCGGGAGTTTAAATGAGCAGTTCTTC. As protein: CASSLASPSGSLNEQFF.